The 26 T cell receptor beta chains below all came from one sample that was sequenced in a study of patients and donors after allogeneic stem cell transplantation. TCRdb ran MiXCR on the RT-PCR reads and lists one entry per CDR3 protein. The sample shows roughly 940,000 distinct CDR3 sequences, about a sixth of them seen only once. Sequenced: blood, either unsorted or a sorted T cell fraction (not recorded which). Receptors originate from a human donor who was either an allogeneic HSCT recipient or a stem cell or donor lymphocyte infusion donor (not recorded which). It is not recorded whose cells these are; they may come from a transplant donor.

This clonotype was detected only a few times. This chain connects TRBV4-3 to TRBJ1-1; D perhaps matches TRBD1 (6 bases). The CDR3 spans 17 residues. From germline, CDR1 is LGHNA and CDR2 YSLEER. V lost 0 bases and J 2 bases, leaving 16 bases between the germline ends. The DNA of the CDR3 is TGCGCCAGCAGCCAAGATCTCGACAGGCGGATCAACACTGAAGCTTTCTTT. Translating gives CASSQDLDRRINTEAFF.

The chain combines TRBV19 with TRBJ1-5, with D perhaps TRBD1 (6 bases). CDR3 length: 15 residues. Looked up from germline, CDR1 is LNHDA and CDR2 is SQIVND (reference sequence). The ends were cut back, 8 bases at V and 0 bases at J, with 14 bases in the middle. In DNA, the CDR3 is TGTGCCAGTCGATGGACAGTCTATAGCAATCAGCCCCAGCATTTT. Its translation: CASRWTVYSNQPQHF. Using reference TRBV19 and TRBJ1-5 for the parts outside the CDR3, the full variable domain is DGGITQSPKYLFRKEGQNVTLSCEQNLNHDAMYWYRQDPGQGLRLIYYSQIVNDFQKGDIAEGYSVSREKKESFPLTVTSAQKNPTAFYLCASRWTVYSNQPQHFGDGTRLSIL.

This clonotype was seen more than once but under ten times. The chain recombines TRBV5-6 with TRBJ2-5; TRBD2 is a possible D gene (6 bases). V lost 3 bases to trimming and J lost 5 bases, with 17 bases between them. Per germline, CDR1 SGHDT and CDR2 YYEEEE. The CDR3 covers 15 residues. This CDR3 reads CASSSRLVRFETQYF. The CDR3 DNA reads TGTGCCAGCAGCTCGAGACTAGTACGATTTGAGACCCAGTACTTC.

The CDR3 DNA reads as TGTGCCAGCAGGAGTGGGACAGTGGCGGGGGGCTACACCTTC. It encodes CASRSGTVAGGYTF. This chain uses TRBV6-1 with TRBJ1-2, with TRBD1 matching 7 bases. The trim removed 6 bases at V and 8 bases at J, leaving 12 bases unmatched. This CDR3 has 14 amino acids. CDR1 MNHNS and CDR2 SASEGT come from the germline V gene.

The genes are TRBV12-3 or TRBV12-4 and TRBJ2-7; D is tentatively TRBD1 or TRBD2 (5 bases each). V was cut by 5 bases and J by 7 bases, with 18 bases left in between. CDR3 length: 14 residues. CDR3 loop: CASSIGNWWGEQYF. DNA of the CDR3: TGTGCCAGCAGTATTGGGAACTGGTGGGGGGAGCAGTACTTC.

This clonotype has at least ten counts. This sequence joins TRBV20-1 and TRBJ2-3; D is ambiguous. CDR1 is DFQATT and CDR2 is SNEGSKA in the germline V gene (reference sequence). Trimming shortened V by 5 bases and J by 0 bases, and 9 bases separated the two germline ends. This CDR3 spans 13 amino acids. Here the CDR3 DNA reads TGCAGTGCTTCCCCGGACAGCACAGATACGCAGTATTTT. As protein: CSASPDSTDTQYF.

A few counts support this clonotype. V and J are TRBV12-3 or TRBV12-4 and TRBJ2-1; D is perhaps TRBD2 (6 bases). The CDR3 runs 15 residues. Deletions cut 1 base from V and 5 bases from J, with 12 bases between. The CDR3 sequence is CASSLVAGRDNEQFF. DNA of the CDR3: TGTGCCAGCAGTTTAGTGGCGGGAAGGGACAATGAGCAGTTCTTC.

The V gene is TRBV15, the J gene TRBJ1-5; tentatively, D is TRBD1 (6 bases). The CDR3 is made up of 18 amino acids. Germline values: CDR1 LNHNV, CDR2 YYDKDF (reference sequence). V lost 2 bases, J lost 3 bases, and 20 bases lay in between. The CDR3 region is CATSRSLGHPADNQPQHF. In DNA, the CDR3 is TGTGCCACCAGCAGAAGCCTGGGACATCCGGCGGACAATCAGCCCCAGCATTTT.

Only a few counts were recorded for this clonotype. The rearrangement links TRBV20-1 to TRBJ1-1; D gene uncertain. CDR1 and CDR2 from the germline V gene are DFQATT and SNEGSKA (reference sequence). The CDR3 sequence is 12 residues long. The V gene lost 2 bases and the J gene lost 0 bases, with 4 bases spanning the gap. This CDR3 reads CSARSLNTEAFF. In DNA, the CDR3 is TGCAGTGCTAGAAGCTTGAACACTGAAGCTTTCTTT.

In its sample, this clonotype was seen many times. The chain couples TRBV29-1 to TRBJ2-7; D possibly corresponds to TRBD1 (5 bases). V gave up 4 bases and J gave up 5 bases, with 12 bases separating them. This CDR3 has 12 amino acids. CDR1 and CDR2 (germline): SQVTM, ANQGSEA. In DNA, the CDR3 is TGCAGCGTTGCAAAAAGGACAAACGAGCAGTACTTC. Translating gives CSVAKRTNEQYF.

This clonotype was recorded at least ten times. This chain joins TRBV12-3 or TRBV12-4 and TRBJ2-6, with unresolved D. The CDR3 length is 13 residues. The V end was cut by 6 bases, the J end by 0 bases, with 3 bases between. CDR3 loop: CASRYSGANVLTF. The CDR3, as DNA: TGTGCCAGCAGATACTCTGGGGCCAACGTCCTGACTTTC.

This clonotype was picked up many times. The V call is TRBV12-3 or TRBV12-4, the J call TRBJ1-2; D not certain. Trimming took 2 bases from V and 0 from J, leaving 10 bases between them. The CDR3 spans 15 residues. The CDR3 DNA follows: TGTGCCAGCAGTTTATGGGCGGCTACTAACTATGGCTACACCTTC. Its translation: CASSLWAATNYGYTF.

The CDR3 region is CASSLADGGQETQYF. In DNA form, the CDR3 reads TGTGCCAGCAGCTTAGCGGACGGGGGGCAAGAGACCCAGTACTTC. V is TRBV7-2 and J is TRBJ2-5; 7 bases align to TRBD2. Germline values: CDR1 SGHTA, CDR2 FQGNSA. V was clipped by 0 bases and J by 2 bases; unmatched bases: 3. The length of the CDR3 is 15 residues.

This clonotype was picked up a small number of times. The chain combines TRBV7-9 with TRBJ2-1; a weak D match, TRBD2 (5 bases). Germline V gene lookup returns CDR1 SEHNR and CDR2 FQNEAQ (reference sequence). The CDR3 length is 15 residues. Trimming stripped 6 bases from V and 5 bases from J, with 17 bases between. CDR3 protein: CASRSGRGNHNEQFF. Written as DNA, the CDR3 is TGTGCCAGCAGGTCAGGCCGAGGGAACCACAATGAGCAGTTCTTC.

The rearrangement joins TRBV7-6 to TRBJ1-1; maybe TRBD1 (6 bases). CDR3 length equals 16 residues. V lost 5 bases to trimming and J lost 0 bases, with 16 bases between them. Germline V gene sequence: CDR1 SGHVS, CDR2 FNYEAQ. CDR3 in amino acids: CASSPQITGMNTEAFF. The CDR3 DNA reads as TGTGCCAGCAGCCCGCAAATAACAGGGATGAACACTGAAGCTTTCTTT.

There are a few counts of this clonotype. The chain couples TRBV2 to TRBJ2-2; D not resolved. V was clipped by 6 bases and J by 2 bases, with 7 bases between them. The CDR3 is 13 amino acids. CDR1 and CDR2 from the germline V gene are SNHLY and FYNNEI. CDR3 sequence (DNA): TGTGCCAGCAGGCCAGATAACACCGGGGAGCTGTTTTTT. Amino acid sequence: CASRPDNTGELFF.

The V call is TRBV5-6, the J call TRBJ1-5, with TRBD1 matching over 11 bases. CDR1 and CDR2 from the germline V gene are SGHDT and YYEEEE. The CDR3 is 16 residues long. Losses at the gene ends were 2 bases for V and 2 bases for J; bases not matched to a gene: 3. The CDR3 sequence: CASSFGTGGRNQPQHF. CDR3 nucleotide sequence: TGTGCCAGCAGCTTCGGGACAGGGGGTCGCAATCAGCCCCAGCATTTT.

The V gene is TRBV25-1, the J gene TRBJ2-3, with TRBD1 matching over 7 bases. Germline V CDR1 and CDR2: MGHDK, SYGVNS. Unmatched junction bases numbered 12, after V lost 7 bases and J lost 11 bases. This CDR3 region has 13 residues. This CDR3 reads CASTSGGQLRQYF. CDR3 sequence (DNA): TGTGCCAGCACCTCAGGGGGTCAATTAAGGCAGTATTTT.

This chain connects TRBV5-1 to TRBJ1-3, with 8 positions matching TRBD1. The junction had 7 bases not matched to a gene; V was cut back by 4 bases and J by 4 bases. CDR3 length equals 15 residues. Germline V lookup: CDR1 SGHRS, CDR2 YFSETQ. CDR3 nucleotides: TGCGCCAGCAGCAACGACAGGGGTGACGGAAACACCATATATTTT. Protein product: CASSNDRGDGNTIYF.

The chain is built from TRBV28 and TRBJ1-1; no clear D. With 5 bases removed from V and 8 bases from J, the gap between germline ends came to 6 bases. Germline V gene sequence: CDR1 MDHEN, CDR2 SYDVKM. The CDR3 runs to 10 residues. CDR3 amino acids: CASSNREAFF. The DNA of the CDR3 is TGTGCCAGCAGTAACAGAGAAGCTTTCTTT.

The chain is built from TRBV7-7 and TRBJ2-7; tentatively, D is TRBD2 (5 bases). Germline CDR1 reads SSHAT; CDR2 reads FNYEAQ (reference sequence). V was shortened by 6 bases and J by 3 bases, with 12 bases between the two germline ends. The CDR3 has 13 residues. DNA of the CDR3: TGTGCCAGCAGTTATTTACTAGGCTACGAGCAGTACTTC. This translates into CASSYLLGYEQYF.

This clonotype was observed at least ten times. The V and J genes are TRBV7-8 and TRBJ2-4, with D tentatively TRBD1 or TRBD2 (7 bases each). The CDR3 contains 19 residues. The germline V and J ends were trimmed by 5 bases and 0 bases, with 23 bases remaining between them. Germline assignment: CDR1 SGHVS and CDR2 FQNEAQ. The CDR3: CASSPGGVGTLLAKNIQYF. The CDR3 coding sequence is TGTGCCAGCAGCCCAGGGGGGGTCGGAACCCTTCTAGCCAAAAACATTCAGTACTTC. The whole variable domain, remainder taken from reference TRBV7-8 and TRBJ2-4, is GAGVSQSPRYKVAKRGQDVALRCDPISGHVSLFWYQQALGQGPEFLTYFQNEAQLDKSGLPSDRFFAERPEGSVSTLKIQRTQQEDSAVYLCASSPGGVGTLLAKNIQYFGAGTRLSVL.

The chain employs TRBV20-1 and TRBJ1-1, with 8 bases matching TRBD1. This CDR3 is built from 15 residues. CDR1 is DFQATT, CDR2 SNEGSKA, per germline (reference sequence). V trimming: 6 bases; J trimming: 1 base; junction bases outside the gene matches: 10. The CDR3 DNA reads as TGCAGTGCCTCCCGGACAGGGCAATCGAACACTGAAGCTTTCTTT. Translating it yields CSASRTGQSNTEAFF.

This chain uses TRBV11-3 with TRBJ2-1; D unclear. CDR1 is SGHNT and CDR2 is YENEEA in the germline V gene. This CDR3 has 14 residues. V shed 0 bases and J shed 6 bases, with 9 bases lying between them. CDR3 DNA: TGTGCCAGCAGCTTAGACCATCCCCTCAATGAGCAGTTCTTC. Protein product: CASSLDHPLNEQFF. Based on the CDR3 plus reference TRBV11-3 and TRBJ2-1, the full variable domain is EAGVVQSPRYKIIEKKQPVAFWCNPISGHNTLYWYLQNLGQGPELLIRYENEEAVDDSQLPKDRFSAERLKGVDSTLKIQPAELGDSAVYLCASSLDHPLNEQFFGPGTRLTVL.

The table lists this clonotype with a few counts. J is TRBJ2-7 and V is TRBV6-1; TRBD1 or TRBD2 may be the D gene (5 bases each). With 6 bases removed from V and 1 base from J, the gap between germline ends came to 16 bases. This CDR3 is built from 15 residues. The germline CDR1 and CDR2 sequences are MNHNS and SASEGT. CDR3 sequence (DNA): TGTGCCAGCAGATCCCCAGAGGGACCATCCTACGAGCAGTACTTC. It specifies CASRSPEGPSYEQYF.

The genes are TRBV5-1 and TRBJ1-1, with 7 bases that match TRBD1. Germline loops: CDR1 SGHRS, CDR2 YFSETQ. This CDR3 comprises 14 residues. V lost 6 bases, J lost 7 bases, and 12 bases stayed unmatched. The CDR3 DNA follows: TGCGCCAGCACCGTGGGGAGGGGGCTGGTTGAAGCTTTCTTT. Amino acid sequence: CASTVGRGLVEAFF.